The present TCR beta chain was sequenced within a study of blood T cell repertoires in COVID-19. Overall study: Specimens from acute and convalescent COVID-19 originated in the United States, Italy and Spain.

The germline V and J ends were trimmed by 3 bases and 6 bases, with 5 bases remaining between them. Germline loops: CDR1 SQVTM, CDR2 ANQGSEA. The CDR3 runs to 10 residues. Assay used: immunoSEQ multiplex PCR; TCRdb lists only in-frame clones, some missing. The sample comprises more than 110,000 clones, approximately 80% of which are singletons, and under 9.5% rests with the top ten. Material: peripheral blood. The chain recombines TRBV29-1 with TRBJ1-2; D is unresolved. The sequence came from an elderly woman in a cohort sampled during active or convalescent COVID-19. This CDR3 is CSVDVDGYTF. CDR3 coding DNA: TGCAGCGTTGATGTCGATGGCTACACCTTC.